Listed below are T cell receptor beta chains from one sample, sequenced in a study of cytomegalovirus exposure and HLA in healthy donors. Here immunoSEQ multiplex PCR was the method, and the copy in TCRdb shows in-frame clones only, minus some. The sample lists 150,000 to 200,000 clones, roughly 88% occurring once. The sequenced material came from PBMCs. The origin of the receptors is a woman aged 18-29 years in good health and CMV-seronegative. Both conserved end residues are part of each CDR3. A D gene is named only where the DNA matches it firmly. Not all rows give a size; the values are once, few, many and, for expanded clones, a class.

D: TRBD2; size: .; J: TRBJ2-1; V: TRBV5-1; CDR3: CASSQPLPGTSGPSYNEQFF; DNA: TGCGCCAGCAGCCAACCACTCCCCGGGACTAGCGGGCCAAGCTACAATGAGCAGTTCTTC
D: TRBD1; size: .; J: TRBJ1-1; V: TRBV9; CDR3: CASSVVRGRLGTEAFF; DNA: TGTGCCAGCAGCGTAGTAAGGGGGCGACTGGGCACTGAAGCTTTCTTT
D: TRBD2; size: .; J: TRBJ2-1; V: TRBV4-1; CDR3: CASSHPRERGYNEQFF; DNA: TGCGCCAGCAGCCATCCCCGGGAGCGGGGGTACAATGAGCAGTTCTTC
D: .; size: .; J: TRBJ2-7; V: TRBV19; CDR3: CASSMGGSSYEQYF; DNA: TGTGCCAGTAGTATGGGGGGAAGTTCCTACGAGCAGTACTTC
D: TRBD1; size: .; J: TRBJ1-4; V: TRBV6-5; CDR3: CASSYGIGTGGEKLFF; DNA: TGTGCCAGCAGTTACGGCATCGGGACAGGGGGCGAAAAACTGTTTTTT
D: TRBD1; size: .; J: TRBJ1-2; V: TRBV27; CDR3: CASSRPGQGWYGYTF; DNA: TGTGCCAGCAGTCGCCCGGGACAGGGCTGGTATGGCTACACCTTC
D: TRBD1; size: .; J: TRBJ2-7; V: TRBV19; CDR3: CASSMDRDSAYEQYF; DNA: TGTGCCAGTAGTATGGACCGGGACAGTGCCTACGAGCAGTACTTC
D: .; size: .; J: TRBJ2-7; V: TRBV9; CDR3: CASSAGFGPYEQYF; DNA: TGTGCCAGCAGCGCCGGGTTTGGTCCTTACGAGCAGTACTTC
D: TRBD1; size: .; J: TRBJ1-2; V: TRBV5-1; CDR3: CASSWGPGQGATGYTF; DNA: TGCGCCAGCAGCTGGGGGCCGGGACAGGGGGCAACTGGCTACACCTTC
D: TRBD1; size: .; J: TRBJ1-3; V: TRBV7-7; CDR3: CASSPQMTGTGNTIYF; DNA: TGTGCTAGCAGCCCTCAAATGACAGGGACTGGAAACACCATATATTTT
D: TRBD2; size: .; J: TRBJ2-7; V: TRBV11-2; CDR3: CASSPAGTSGLREQYF; DNA: TGTGCCAGCAGCCCCGCCGGGACTAGCGGCCTTCGCGAGCAGTACTTC
D: TRBD1; size: .; J: TRBJ2-5; V: TRBV2; CDR3: CASIRGTGRTLETQYF; DNA: TGTGCCAGCATAAGGGGGACAGGGCGCACCTTAGAGACCCAGTACTTC
D: TRBD2; size: .; J: TRBJ2-3; V: TRBV7-7; CDR3: CASSLGSGGLADTQYF; DNA: TGTGCTAGCAGCTTAGGAAGCGGGGGACTTGCAGATACGCAGTATTTT
D: .; size: .; J: TRBJ2-5; V: TRBV18; CDR3: CASSPPGAQETQYF; DNA: TGTGCCAGCTCACCTCCGGGAGCCCAAGAGACCCAGTACTTC
D: .; size: .; J: TRBJ2-7; V: TRBV25-1; CDR3: CATYGRPAYEQYF; DNA: TGTGCCACCTACGGGAGACCGGCCTACGAGCAGTACTTC
D: TRBD1; size: .; J: TRBJ2-1; V: TRBV19; CDR3: CASTRDRDNNEQFF; DNA: TGTGCCAGTACCCGGGACAGAGACAACAATGAGCAGTTCTTC
D: .; size: once; J: TRBJ1-3; V: TRBV27; CDR3: CASRLHPRGNTIYF; DNA: TGTGCCAGCAGACTTCACCCTCGGGGAAACACCATATATTTT
D: .; size: .; J: TRBJ1-1; V: TRBV10-3; CDR3: CAIRDLGGGLEAFF; DNA: TGTGCCATCAGGGACCTGGGCGGGGGCCTAGAAGCTTTCTTT
D: .; size: .; J: TRBJ2-7; V: TRBV9; CDR3: CASSVDVLGADEQYF; DNA: TGTGCCAGCAGCGTAGATGTTCTAGGCGCCGACGAGCAGTACTTC
D: .; size: few; J: TRBJ1-1; V: TRBV20-1; CDR3: CSARGHTEAFF; DNA: TGCAGTGCTAGGGGGCACACTGAAGCTTTCTTT
D: .; size: once; J: TRBJ1-5; V: TRBV18; CDR3: CASSPMGGAQHF; DNA: TGTGCCAGCTCCCCAATGGGGGGTGCCCAGCATTTT
D: .; size: .; J: TRBJ1-1; V: TRBV9; CDR3: CASSWGGTEAFF; DNA: TGTGCCAGCAGCTGGGGGGGCACTGAAGCTTTCTTT
D: .; size: .; J: TRBJ2-3; V: TRBV28; CDR3: CASSLRQGTDTQYF; DNA: TGTGCCAGCAGTCTAAGACAGGGCACAGATACGCAGTATTTT
D: TRBD1; size: .; J: TRBJ1-5; V: TRBV18; CDR3: CASSVTGALSNQPQHF; DNA: TGTGCCAGCTCAGTTACAGGGGCCCTTAGCAATCAGCCCCAGCATTTT
D: TRBD1; size: .; J: TRBJ1-5; V: TRBV5-1; CDR3: CASSLAPTGVGNQPQHF; DNA: TGCGCCAGCAGCTTGGCACCTACAGGGGTGGGTAATCAGCCCCAGCATTTT
D: .; size: .; J: TRBJ1-1; V: TRBV4-1; CDR3: CASSHPHGSNTEAFF; DNA: TGCGCCAGCAGCCATCCACACGGGTCAAACACTGAAGCTTTCTTT
D: .; size: .; J: TRBJ1-1; V: TRBV7-9; CDR3: CASSYASGTDEAFF; DNA: TGTGCCAGCAGCTATGCCTCAGGCACAGATGAAGCTTTCTTT
D: TRBD2; size: .; J: TRBJ2-7; V: TRBV4-1; CDR3: CASSQVGGGPYEQYF; DNA: TGCGCCAGCAGCCAAGTCGGGGGGGGGCCCTACGAGCAGTACTTC
D: TRBD1; size: .; J: TRBJ1-1; V: TRBV30; CDR3: CASSQGLNTEAFF; DNA: TGTGCCTCGTCACAGGGGTTAAACACTGAAGCTTTCTTT
D: .; size: .; J: TRBJ2-7; V: TRBV4-1; CDR3: CASSQTGIYEQYF; DNA: TGCGCCAGCAGCCAAACCGGTATCTACGAGCAGTACTTC
D: TRBD1; size: .; J: TRBJ1-1; V: TRBV7-9; CDR3: CASSLVRQGFEAFF; DNA: TGTGCCAGCAGCTTAGTGAGACAGGGGTTTGAAGCTTTCTTT
D: TRBD2; size: .; J: TRBJ2-1; V: TRBV5-1; CDR3: CASSLAGDRRGEQFF; DNA: TGCGCCAGCAGCCTCGCGGGGGACCGGAGGGGTGAGCAGTTCTTC
D: TRBD1; size: .; J: TRBJ1-1; V: TRBV19; CDR3: CASNPRQGLGTEAFF; DNA: TGTGCCAGTAATCCTCGACAGGGGTTGGGCACTGAAGCTTTCTTT
D: .; size: .; J: TRBJ1-6; V: TRBV2; CDR3: CASKHTNRNSPLHF; DNA: TGTGCCAGCAAACACACGAACCGTAATTCACCCCTCCACTTT
D: TRBD1; size: .; J: TRBJ1-2; V: TRBV30; CDR3: CAWRVQGFYGYTF; DNA: TGTGCCTGGAGGGTACAGGGGTTCTATGGCTACACCTTC
D: .; size: once; J: TRBJ1-1; V: TRBV6-1; CDR3: CASRAGTLNTEAFF; DNA: TGTGCCAGCAGAGCCGGGACATTGAACACTGAAGCTTTCTTT
D: TRBD1; size: .; J: TRBJ1-6; V: TRBV7-9; CDR3: CSSSLRTGGDSPLHF; DNA: TGTTCCAGCAGCTTACGGACAGGTGGGGATTCACCCCTCCACTTT
D: .; size: .; J: TRBJ1-1; V: TRBV11-2; CDR3: CASSLVQTMNTEAFF; DNA: TGTGCCAGCAGCTTAGTACAGACCATGAACACTGAAGCTTTCTTT
D: .; size: .; J: TRBJ2-6; V: TRBV7-8; CDR3: CASSLYQGISGANVLTF; DNA: TGTGCCAGCAGCTTATATCAGGGGATCTCTGGGGCCAACGTCCTGACTTTC
D: TRBD1; size: .; J: TRBJ1-1; V: TRBV6-5; CDR3: CASSYGQGDTEAFF; DNA: TGTGCCAGCAGTTACGGGCAGGGGGACACTGAAGCTTTCTTT
D: .; size: .; J: TRBJ1-3; V: TRBV6-5; CDR3: CASSYSWGVAGNTIYF; DNA: TGTGCCAGCAGTTACTCGTGGGGGGTTGCTGGAAACACCATATATTTT
D: TRBD1; size: .; J: TRBJ1-1; V: TRBV10-2; CDR3: CASKWTGGKGTEAFF; DNA: TGCGCCAGCAAGTGGACAGGGGGCAAGGGCACTGAAGCTTTCTTT
D: TRBD1; size: .; J: TRBJ1-6; V: TRBV6-5; CDR3: CASSYSNRGSPLHF; DNA: TGTGCCAGCAGTTACTCGAACAGGGGTTCACCCCTCCACTTT
D: .; size: .; J: TRBJ2-7; V: TRBV5-4; CDR3: CASSLGRGSSYEQYF; DNA: TGTGCCAGCAGCTTGGGACGAGGCAGCTCCTACGAGCAGTACTTC
D: .; size: .; J: TRBJ2-7; V: TRBV5-5; CDR3: CASSLVGQTYEQYF; DNA: TGTGCCAGCAGCTTGGTTGGGCAGACCTACGAGCAGTACTTC
D: .; size: .; J: TRBJ2-3; V: TRBV6-5; CDR3: CASSHRGLTDTQYF; DNA: TGTGCCAGCAGCCACCGGGGTTTGACAGATACGCAGTATTTT
D: .; size: .; J: TRBJ1-5; V: TRBV6-1; CDR3: CASSDSGGPNQPQHF; DNA: TGTGCCAGCAGTGATTCGGGGGGGCCCAATCAGCCCCAGCATTTT
D: TRBD2; size: .; J: TRBJ2-3; V: TRBV5-1; CDR3: CASSLAGTSGTDTQYF; DNA: TGCGCCAGCAGCTTGGCCGGGACTAGCGGCACAGATACGCAGTATTTT
D: TRBD2; size: .; J: TRBJ2-3; V: TRBV7-3; CDR3: CASSHPGGTTDTQYF; DNA: TGTGCCAGCAGCCACCCGGGGGGTACGACAGATACGCAGTATTTT